Listed here are 24 T cell receptor beta chains from one sample, sequenced in a study of spatial heterogeneity in lung cancer. Time point noted: sample taken at primary tumor resection. TCRdb passed the 5' RACE reads through MiXCR, listing each CDR3 protein once. The data contain 13,000 or so distinct CDR3 sequences, around 4% of them singletons. Sequenced here: PBMCs, sampled at surgery. Every receptor here comes from a male donor with early-stage non-small cell lung cancer.

This clonotype was observed at least ten times. The chain is built from TRBV20-1 and TRBJ2-7, with D hard to call. V was shortened by 6 bases and J by 6 bases, with 15 bases between the two germline ends. Germline CDR1 reads DFQATT; CDR2 reads SNEGSKA (reference sequence). The CDR3 length is 12 residues. CDR3: CSADGPGSEQYF. As DNA, the CDR3 is TGCAGTGCAGACGGACCCGGCTCCGAGCAGTACTTC.

This clonotype was observed a few times. V usage is TRBV6-5 and J usage is TRBJ2-2; D ambiguous. The germline V and J ends were trimmed by 2 bases and 5 bases, with 6 bases remaining between them. Germline V gene data show CDR1 as MNHEY and CDR2 as SVGAGI. The CDR3 runs 13 residues. CDR3 sequence: CASSYHLTGELFF. The DNA for the CDR3 is TGTGCCAGCAGTTACCATTTGACCGGGGAGCTGTTTTTT.

Remarks on this clonotype: A read error is possible here, since a much larger clone lies one base away. The genes are TRBV7-2 and TRBJ2-7; 8 bases are shared with TRBD2. The junction had 6 bases not matched to a gene; V was cut back by 5 bases and J by 6 bases. The CDR3 sequence is 13 residues long. Germline V lookup: CDR1 SGHTA, CDR2 FQGNSA. The CDR3 sequence is CASSLTSVSEQYF. The CDR3 DNA follows: TGTGCCAGCAGCCTGACTAGCGTGAGCGAGCAGTACTTC.

J is TRBJ2-2 and V is TRBV6-5; D is possibly TRBD1 or TRBD2 (5 bases each). The CDR3 covers 17 residues. Germline assignment: CDR1 MNHEY and CDR2 SVGAGI. Trimming left V 5 bases short and J 0 bases short, with 16 bases between. The chain's CDR3 is CASSPNYGTTNTGELFF. CDR3 nucleotides: TGTGCCAGCAGTCCAAACTACGGGACGACGAACACCGGGGAGCTGTTTTTT.

The table lists this clonotype with many counts. The CDR3 sequence is CASSLSLQNNEQFF. CDR3 in DNA: TGTGCCAGCAGTTTATCGTTACAGAACAATGAGCAGTTCTTC. V is TRBV27 and J is TRBJ2-1; no clear D. The CDR3 runs 14 residues. The V gene lost 0 bases and the J gene lost 5 bases, with 8 bases spanning the gap. From germline, CDR1 is MNHEY and CDR2 SMNVEV (reference sequence).

This clonotype has ten or more counts. The chain recombines TRBV4-2 with TRBJ2-7; 9 nucleotides match TRBD1. CDR1 and CDR2 (germline): LGHNA, YNFKEQ. The CDR3 sequence is 14 residues long. V was pared by 1 base and J by 6 bases, with 4 bases of the junction left unmatched. CDR3 sequence (DNA): TGTGCCAGCAGCCAAGGGGGACAGGGTCTCGAGCAGTACTTC. Its protein product is CASSQGGQGLEQYF.

This clonotype came up many times. The genes are TRBV4-2 and TRBJ2-3; no reliable D call. The CDR3 runs to 16 residues. Germline V gene sequence: CDR1 LGHNA, CDR2 YNFKEQ. Deletions cut 3 bases from V and 6 bases from J, with 19 bases between. The DNA of the CDR3 is TGTGCCAGCAGCCAGGCCCCACTAATAGGCGCTGATACGCAGTATTTT. Translated: CASSQAPLIGADTQYF.

As regards this clonotype: Being one base from a much bigger clone, this may be a read error. This chain connects TRBV7-2 to TRBJ1-1; 7 bases are a match to TRBD1. Germline lookup yields CDR1 SGHTA and CDR2 FQGNSA. The length of the CDR3 is 13 residues. This CDR3 is CASSLDTTGRAYF. CDR3 bases: TGTGCCAGCAGCTTGGATACGACAGGGAGGGCTTACTTT.

This clonotype has a count of ten or more. This chain uses TRBV7-2 with TRBJ1-1; D is perhaps TRBD1 (6 bases). This CDR3 spans 13 amino acids. V lost 5 bases and J 10 bases, leaving 17 bases between the germline ends. Germline V CDR1 and CDR2: SGHTA, FQGNSA. The chain's CDR3 is CASSPHWGAGAFF. The DNA of the CDR3 is TGTGCCAGCAGCCCCCATTGGGGGGCTGGAGCTTTCTTT.

The sample holds many counts of this clonotype. This rearrangement joins TRBV4-1 to TRBJ2-3, with D unclear. Germline values: CDR1 MGHRA, CDR2 YSYEKL. The CDR3 covers 13 residues. Trimming cost V 3 bases and J 2 bases, with 6 bases left between them. The CDR3: CASSQVLTDTQYF. In nucleotides, the CDR3 is TGCGCCAGCAGCCAGGTCCTCACAGATACGCAGTATTTT.

This clonotype was seen more than once but under ten times. The rearrangement links TRBV18 to TRBJ2-7; the D is unclear. Germline V gives CDR1 KGHSH, CDR2 LQKENI. V was pared by 2 bases and J by 3 bases, with 11 bases between. The CDR3 is 14 amino acids. The CDR3 sequence is CASSPTPKGYEQYF. CDR3 nucleotide sequence: TGTGCCAGCTCACCAACTCCGAAAGGCTACGAGCAGTACTTC. Filled out from reference TRBV18 and TRBJ2-7, the complete variable domain reads NAGVMQNPRHLVRRRGQEARLRCSPMKGHSHVYWYRQLPEEGLKFMVYLQKENIIDESGMPKERFSAEFPKEGPSILRIQQVVRGDSAAYFCASSPTPKGYEQYFGPGTRLTVT.

This chain joins TRBV20-1 and TRBJ2-1, with 11 nucleotides matching TRBD1. The CDR3 contains 13 residues. CDR1 DFQATT and CDR2 SNEGSKA come from the germline V gene (reference sequence). After removal of 4 bases from V and 7 bases from J, the junction contained 3 bases not matched to a gene. This CDR3 is CSAIRDRGNEQFF. The DNA of the CDR3 is TGCAGTGCTATCCGGGACAGGGGGAATGAGCAGTTCTTC.

This clonotype occurred many times. J is TRBJ2-3 and V is TRBV2, with 15 positions matching TRBD2. Germline values: CDR1 SNHLY, CDR2 FYNNEI. The length of the CDR3 is 17 residues. J gave up 3 bases and V 5 bases, and 6 bases lay outside the gene matches. CDR3 sequence reads: CASSPGTSGRSTDTQYF. Here the CDR3 DNA reads TGTGCCAGCAGTCCCGGGACTAGCGGGAGGAGTACAGATACGCAGTATTTT.

This clonotype was observed many times. This chain connects TRBV3-1 to TRBJ2-1; D call uncertain. V was clipped by 0 bases and J by 4 bases, with 7 bases between them. The CDR3 is 14 amino acids. Germline V CDR1 and CDR2: LGHDT, YNNKEL (reference sequence). In nucleotides, the CDR3 is TGTGCCAGCAGCCAAGATTCCGGATACAATGAGCAGTTCTTC. Protein sequence: CASSQDSGYNEQFF.

With regard to this clonotype: One base away lies a much larger clone, so this may be a sequencing read error. The genes are TRBV27 and TRBJ1-1; possible D gene TRBD1, 6 bases. The CDR3 is 16 residues long. Germline V gene lookup returns CDR1 MNHEY and CDR2 SMNVEV (reference sequence). CDR3 sequence reads: CACSRKMGHENTEAFF. CDR3 nucleotide sequence: TGTGCCTGCAGCCGGAAGATGGGACATGAGAACACTGAAGCTTTCTTT.

This clonotype was detected many times. The CDR3 spells CASSPSAGTRYNEQFF. The CDR3 nucleotides read TGTGCCAGCAGCCCCTCAGCTGGGACTCGATACAATGAGCAGTTCTTC. The rearrangement links TRBV11-2 to TRBJ2-1; D perhaps matches TRBD2 (6 bases). This CDR3 spans 16 amino acids. Germline-derived CDR1 and CDR2 are SGHAT and FQNNGV. Trimming removed 5 bases at V and 4 bases at J, with 18 bases between.

This clonotype was observed many times. V and J are TRBV7-9 and TRBJ1-2, with D possibly being TRBD1 (6 bases). The CDR3 has 16 amino acids. Germline V gene sequence: CDR1 SEHNR, CDR2 FQNEAQ (reference sequence). V lost 1 base, J lost 5 bases, and 17 bases lay in between. The CDR3 is CASSLGVGDIKYGYTF. CDR3 coding DNA: TGTGCCAGCAGCTTAGGAGTAGGGGACATCAAGTATGGCTACACCTTC.

The table lists this clonotype with many counts. The chain couples TRBV19 to TRBJ2-1, with no clear D. V was clipped by 5 bases and J by 1 base, with 9 bases between them. Germline assignment: CDR1 LNHDA and CDR2 SQIVND (reference sequence). There are 14 residues in the CDR3. Here the CDR3 DNA reads TGTGCCAGTAGTCCTGGGTCTTCCTACAATGAGCAGTTCTTC. It specifies CASSPGSSYNEQFF.

The chain carries TRBV18 and TRBJ2-1; 15 nucleotides align to TRBD2. This CDR3 is built from 18 residues. V trimming: 3 bases; J trimming: 6 bases; junction bases outside the gene matches: 9. CDR1 and CDR2 from the germline V gene are KGHSH and LQKENI. CDR3 sequence (DNA): TGTGCCAGCTCACCTCGAGGGACTAGCGGGAGGAAATTCAATGAGCAGTTCTTC. Amino acid sequence: CASSPRGTSGRKFNEQFF. The whole variable domain, filled in from reference TRBV18 and TRBJ2-1, reads NAGVMQNPRHLVRRRGQEARLRCSPMKGHSHVYWYRQLPEEGLKFMVYLQKENIIDESGMPKERFSAEFPKEGPSILRIQQVVRGDSAAYFCASSPRGTSGRKFNEQFFGPGTRLTVL.

This clonotype was recorded at least ten times. The gene calls are TRBV20-1 and TRBJ2-7; 7 positions agree with TRBD2. This CDR3 comprises 14 residues. V lost 5 bases, J lost 1 base, and 8 bases stayed unmatched. CDR1 is DFQATT, CDR2 SNEGSKA, per germline (reference sequence). This chain's CDR3 is CSASASRGSYEQYF. As DNA, the CDR3 is TGCAGTGCTTCCGCATCGCGGGGGTCCTACGAGCAGTACTTC.

This clonotype was picked up many times. CDR3 nucleotides: TGCGCCAGCAGCTGGGGCCAGAACACCGGGGAGCTGTTTTTT. Translating gives CASSWGQNTGELFF. This chain joins TRBV5-1 and TRBJ2-2; D may be TRBD1 (5 bases). The germline V gene encodes CDR1 SGHRS and CDR2 YFSETQ. The V end was cut by 3 bases, the J end by 1 base, with 7 bases between. This CDR3 is built from 14 residues.

This clonotype was detected ten times or more. The V gene is TRBV28, the J gene TRBJ2-2; D gene uncertain. The CDR3 is made up of 16 amino acids. Germline V gene sequence: CDR1 MDHEN, CDR2 SYDVKM. Trimming shortened V by 3 bases and J by 6 bases, and 17 bases separated the two germline ends. The CDR3 sequence is CASSFGLSGVPGELFF. Here the CDR3 DNA reads TGTGCCAGCAGTTTCGGCTTGTCTGGGGTTCCCGGGGAGCTGTTTTTT. Variable domain in full (rest from reference TRBV28 and TRBJ2-2): DVKVTQSSRYLVKRTGEKVFLECVQDMDHENMFWYRQDPGLGLRLIYFSYDVKMKEKGDIPEGYSVSREKKERFSLILESASTNQTSMYLCASSFGLSGVPGELFFGEGSRLTVL.

Ten or more counts support this clonotype. This chain's CDR3 is CASSLWDTEAFF. The CDR3 coding sequence is TGTGCCAGCAGCTTATGGGACACTGAAGCTTTCTTT. The V call is TRBV7-9, the J call TRBJ1-1; D ambiguous. From germline, CDR1 is SEHNR and CDR2 FQNEAQ (reference sequence). The CDR3 consists of 12 residues. The V and J ends lost 2 bases and 3 bases respectively, with 4 bases between them.

This clonotype was seen many times. In DNA, the CDR3 is TGCAGTGCTAGAGAAGCGGGAGGGCCGCATACGCAGTATTTT. Encoded protein: CSAREAGGPHTQYF. The chain couples TRBV20-1 to TRBJ2-3, with 10 bases lining up with TRBD2. The CDR3 is made up of 14 amino acids. Germline CDR1 and CDR2: DFQATT and SNEGSKA (reference sequence). With 0 bases clipped from V and 7 bases from J, the junction kept 4 bases outside the gene matches.